Below are 30 T cell receptor beta chains sequenced from a single sample in a study of T cells after yellow fever vaccination. MiXCR, run by TCRdb on the 5' RACE reads, gives a single entry per CDR3 protein. Of hundreds of thousands of distinct CDR3 sequences detected, 21% appear once; the ten largest clones hold roughly a sixth. Specimen: PBMCs, collected 21 days after the first yellow fever vaccination. The receptors were sampled from a man aged 18 to 29 who received the YFV17D yellow fever vaccine.

This clonotype has a handful of counts. The rearrangement joins TRBV7-2 to TRBJ2-5, with D unclear. The CDR3 totals 13 residues. From germline, CDR1 is SGHTA and CDR2 FQGNSA. V shed 5 bases and J shed 9 bases, with 16 bases lying between them. The CDR3 here is CASSPEVFDSQYF. In nucleotides, the CDR3 is TGTGCCAGCAGCCCCGAGGTGTTTGATTCCCAGTACTTC.

This clonotype was counted at least ten times. The chain employs TRBV7-8 and TRBJ2-1, with D unresolved. Germline-derived CDR1 and CDR2 are SGHVS and FQNEAQ. CDR3 length equals 15 residues. The V gene lost 5 bases and the J gene lost 0 bases, with 11 bases spanning the gap. The CDR3 loop reads CASSPQVDSYNEQFF. The CDR3 nucleotides are TGTGCCAGCAGCCCTCAGGTAGACTCCTACAATGAGCAGTTCTTC.

This clonotype showed up just a few times. The V gene is TRBV20-1, the J gene TRBJ1-1, with a tentative D call TRBD1 (6 bases). Germline V gene data show CDR1 as DFQATT and CDR2 as SNEGSKA (reference sequence). The CDR3 extends over 15 amino acids. Trimming took off 2 bases at V and 4 bases at J, with 17 bases between the two ends. CDR3 sequence reads: CSARNRATGGTEAFF. CDR3 bases: TGCAGTGCTAGAAATAGGGCGACAGGCGGCACTGAAGCTTTCTTT.

This clonotype was seen more than once but under ten times. CDR3 nucleotide sequence: TGTGCCAGCAGTTACTCGGTAGTTCGAGAGACCCAGTACTTC. Protein: CASSYSVVRETQYF. The chain joins TRBV6-2 or TRBV6-3 to TRBJ2-5; D not resolved. CDR1 and CDR2 (germline): MNHEY, SVGEGT. This CDR3 contains 14 residues. Deletions cut 0 bases from V and 4 bases from J, with 9 bases between.

The V and J genes are TRBV10-2 and TRBJ1-2, with no clear D. CDR1 is WSHSY and CDR2 is SAAADI in the germline V gene. V gave up 7 bases and J gave up 0 bases, with 9 bases separating them. The CDR3 runs 13 residues. The CDR3 sequence is CASTGTPNYGYTF. The CDR3 DNA follows: TGCGCCAGCACGGGCACTCCTAACTATGGCTACACCTTC.

The chain's CDR3 is CASSRQAHTGELFF. As DNA, the CDR3 is TGTGCCAGCAGTAGGCAGGCCCATACCGGGGAGCTGTTTTTT. V usage is TRBV25-1 and J usage is TRBJ2-2; D remains unclear. This CDR3 has 14 amino acids. Looked up from germline, CDR1 is MGHDK and CDR2 is SYGVNS. Deletions cut 5 bases from V and 5 bases from J, with 12 bases between.

There are a few counts of this clonotype. This sequence joins TRBV11-1 and TRBJ2-3; 8 nucleotides line up with TRBD2. Germline CDR1 is SGHAT and CDR2 is FQDESV (reference sequence). The trim removed 4 bases at V and 2 bases at J, leaving 14 bases unmatched. The CDR3 runs to 18 residues. The CDR3 bases are TGTGCCAGCAGCTCCGCTGGAGAGCGGGGGCCTATCACAGATACGCAGTATTTT. This encodes CASSSAGERGPITDTQYF. Together with reference TRBV11-1 and TRBJ2-3, the CDR3 gives the full variable domain: EAEVAQSPRYKITEKSQAVAFWCDPISGHATLYWYRQILGQGPELLVQFQDESVVDDSQLPKDRFSAERLKGVDSTLKIQPAELGDSAMYLCASSSAGERGPITDTQYFGPGTRLTVL.

This clonotype was seen only a few times. This chain joins TRBV5-1 and TRBJ2-3; the match to TRBD2 covers 7 bases. There are 14 residues in the CDR3. The V segment lost 1 base and the J segment 5 bases; nucleotides outside the gene matches: 4. The germline CDR1 and CDR2 sequences are SGHRS and YFSETQ. The CDR3 sequence: CASSLYSGVDTQYF. CDR3 nucleotide sequence: TGCGCCAGCAGCTTGTACAGCGGGGTAGATACGCAGTATTTT. The complete variable domain, with remaining parts taken from reference TRBV5-1 and TRBJ2-3, reads KAGVTQTPRYLIKTRGQQVTLSCSPISGHRSVSWYQQTPGQGLQFLFEYFSETQRNKGNFPGRFSGRQFSNSRSEMNVSTLELGDSALYLCASSLYSGVDTQYFGPGTRLTVL.

This clonotype was observed once. The chain carries TRBV7-3 and TRBJ2-2; maybe TRBD2 (6 bases). V lost 4 bases and J 6 bases, leaving 15 bases between the germline ends. CDR1 and CDR2 from the germline V gene are SGHTA and FQGTGA. This CDR3 spans 15 amino acids. As DNA, the CDR3 is TGTGCCAGCAGCTCCCCCGCGGGACTGCCCGGGGAGCTGTTTTTT. Translated: CASSSPAGLPGELFF.

This clonotype has a count of ten or more. This chain uses TRBV2 with TRBJ1-2; 9 bases agree with TRBD1. In germline, CDR1 is SNHLY, CDR2 FYNNEI. This CDR3 contains 14 residues. Unmatched junction bases numbered 9, after V lost 5 bases and J lost 8 bases. CDR3 sequence: CASSPQGTGSGYTF. CDR3 bases: TGTGCCAGCAGTCCTCAGGGGACAGGGTCAGGCTACACCTTC.

CDR3 loop: CASSLGWTGGYEQYF. In DNA form, the CDR3 reads TGTGCCAGCAGCCTGGGTTGGACAGGGGGTTACGAGCAGTACTTC. The rearrangement joins TRBV5-6 to TRBJ2-7; 10 bases line up with TRBD1. The CDR3 has 15 residues. Per germline, CDR1 SGHDT and CDR2 YYEEEE. Trimming at V came to 4 bases and at J to 4 bases, leaving 8 bases not matched to a gene.

This chain connects TRBV5-1 to TRBJ2-3; D is ambiguous. Germline lookup yields CDR1 SGHRS and CDR2 YFSETQ. The CDR3 is made up of 14 amino acids. V shed 7 bases and J shed 6 bases, with 18 bases lying between them. The CDR3 loop reads CASSAPGAGDTQYF. As DNA, the CDR3 is TGCGCCAGCTCCGCTCCGGGTGCTGGGGATACGCAGTATTTT.

This chain's CDR3 is CASSFENGGTEAFF. CDR3 nucleotides: TGCGCCAGCAGCTTTGAAAACGGGGGAACTGAAGCTTTCTTT. The chain carries TRBV4-1 and TRBJ1-1; tentatively, D is TRBD1 (5 bases). This CDR3 region has 14 residues. The ends were cut back, 5 bases at V and 5 bases at J, with 15 bases in the middle. Germline V gene sequence: CDR1 MGHRA, CDR2 YSYEKL.

The gene calls are TRBV7-2 and TRBJ2-7; 8 bases line up with TRBD2. The V gene end was trimmed by 5 bases and the J gene end by 5 bases; junction bases not matched to a gene: 8. The CDR3 runs to 14 residues. CDR1 SGHTA and CDR2 FQGNSA come from the germline V gene. CDR3 DNA: TGTGCCAGCAGCCTCAGGCGGGGGGTCCACGAGCAGTACTTC. As protein: CASSLRRGVHEQYF.

This clonotype was recorded at least ten times. In nucleotides, the CDR3 is TGCAGTGCTCTACCCACAGGGCGAGGGACCTACGAGCAGTACTTC. Encoded protein: CSALPTGRGTYEQYF. The rearrangement joins TRBV20-1 to TRBJ2-7; a weak D match, TRBD1 (6 bases). CDR3 size: 15 residues. CDR1 is DFQATT, CDR2 SNEGSKA, per germline (reference sequence). Trimming pared 5 bases from V and 2 bases from J, leaving 19 bases between.

This clonotype appeared many times. The J gene is TRBJ1-4, the V gene TRBV19, with 9 nucleotides matching TRBD1. This CDR3 is 15 amino acids long. The V segment lost 4 bases and the J segment 8 bases; nucleotides outside the gene matches: 8. CDR1 and CDR2 from the germline V gene are LNHDA and SQIVND (reference sequence). The CDR3 protein is CASSNRDRVREKLFF. The DNA for the CDR3 is TGTGCCAGTAGTAATCGGGACAGGGTACGAGAAAAACTGTTTTTT.

The rearrangement links TRBV5-1 to TRBJ1-1, with TRBD1 matching over 9 bases. Germline V gene sequence: CDR1 SGHRS, CDR2 YFSETQ. The CDR3 totals 15 residues. Trimming cost V 0 bases and J 8 bases; bases outside gene matches: 8. The CDR3 region has the DNA TGCGCCAGCAGCTTGGGAATGGGACAGGGCGCCGAAGCTTTCTTT. Amino acid sequence: CASSLGMGQGAEAFF. Full variable domain (outside the CDR3, taken from reference TRBV5-1 and TRBJ1-1): KAGVTQTPRYLIKTRGQQVTLSCSPISGHRSVSWYQQTPGQGLQFLFEYFSETQRNKGNFPGRFSGRQFSNSRSEMNVSTLELGDSALYLCASSLGMGQGAEAFFGQGTRLTVV.

The chain is built from TRBV7-2 and TRBJ2-7; maybe TRBD2 (6 bases). Trimming left V 0 bases short and J 2 bases short, with 8 bases between. Germline CDR1 reads SGHTA; CDR2 reads FQGNSA. The CDR3 runs 14 residues. CDR3 DNA: TGTGCCAGCAGCTTAGCGACGGGGGCCTACGAGCAGTACTTC. Translation: CASSLATGAYEQYF.

The gene calls are TRBV6-1 and TRBJ2-7, with TRBD1 as a possible D gene (6 bases). V was cut by 8 bases and J by 2 bases, with 16 bases left in between. This CDR3 contains 14 residues. The V gene's germline CDR1 is MNHNS and CDR2 SASEGT. The CDR3 spells CASAKHRETYEQYF. CDR3 in DNA: TGTGCCAGCGCAAAGCACAGGGAAACCTACGAGCAGTACTTC.

This clonotype occurred a few times. The chain carries TRBV27 and TRBJ2-7; tentatively, D is TRBD1 or TRBD2 (6 bases each). V lost 4 bases to trimming and J lost 7 bases, with 23 bases between them. Germline CDR1 MNHEY, CDR2 SMNVEV (reference sequence). The CDR3 spans 16 residues. In DNA, the CDR3 is TGTGCCAGCAGTTCGGGGGCATTGGGGCAGGGAAGGGAGCAGTACTTC. Translation gives CASSSGALGQGREQYF.

J is TRBJ2-5 and V is TRBV20-1; tentative D call: TRBD2 (5 bases). The CDR3 runs to 15 residues. Germline lookup yields CDR1 DFQATT and CDR2 SNEGSKA (reference sequence). V lost 0 bases, J lost 5 bases, and 16 bases lay in between. DNA of the CDR3: TGCAGTGCTAGAGATTTGGCCCGGACTCTGGAGACCCAGTACTTC. It translates to CSARDLARTLETQYF.

This clonotype was seen ten or more times. The V and J genes are TRBV27 and TRBJ2-3, with D perhaps matching TRBD2 (6 bases). The CDR3 contains 17 residues. Trimming removed 6 bases at V and 0 bases at J, with 19 bases between. CDR1 and CDR2 (germline): MNHEY, SMNVEV (reference sequence). The CDR3 DNA reads TGTGCCAGCAGCCCACTGTGGAGGGCTAGAAGCACAGATACGCAGTATTTT. Its translation is CASSPLWRARSTDTQYF.

This chain connects TRBV2 to TRBJ1-5, with 8 bases aligning to TRBD1. Germline-derived CDR1 and CDR2 are SNHLY and FYNNEI. V lost 5 bases and J lost 1; bases outside the gene matches: 4. CDR3 length: 15 amino acids. The DNA for the CDR3 is TGTGCCAGCAGTAAGGACAGGGCGAGCAATCAGCCCCAGCATTTT. Protein sequence: CASSKDRASNQPQHF.

The rearrangement links TRBV7-2 to TRBJ2-7; D gene unclear. Trimming removed 3 bases at V and 0 bases at J, with 18 bases between. This CDR3 is built from 17 residues. CDR1 SGHTA and CDR2 FQGNSA come from the germline V gene. The chain's CDR3 is CASSFSGGIRSSYEQYF. For the CDR3, the DNA is TGTGCCAGCAGCTTTAGTGGCGGAATTCGGAGCTCCTACGAGCAGTACTTC.

V gene TRBV6-1 combines with J gene TRBJ2-2, with 7 bases matching TRBD1. The V gene's germline CDR1 is MNHNS and CDR2 SASEGT. CDR3 length: 16 residues. After removal of 6 bases from V and 0 bases from J, the junction contained 7 bases not matched to a gene. The CDR3 DNA reads TGTGCCAGCAGACGGAGACAGGGTCCGAACACCGGGGAGCTGTTTTTT. It encodes CASRRRQGPNTGELFF.

The rearrangement links TRBV9 to TRBJ2-3; 7 positions agree with TRBD1. The V gene's germline CDR1 is SGDLS and CDR2 YYNGEE. The CDR3 totals 13 residues. With 3 bases clipped from V and 5 bases from J, the junction kept 3 bases outside the gene matches. The CDR3 loop is CASSETGVDTQYF. CDR3 nucleotide sequence: TGTGCCAGCAGCGAAACAGGGGTAGATACGCAGTATTTT.

CDR3 sequence: CASSPGEAGGYNEQFF. The CDR3 nucleotides are TGTGCCAGCAGTCCGGGGGAAGCGGGGGGATACAATGAGCAGTTCTTC. The V call is TRBV28, the J call TRBJ2-1, with 9 bases that match TRBD2. The junction had 9 bases not matched to a gene; V was cut back by 5 bases and J by 4 bases. The CDR3 has 16 amino acids. Germline V gene data show CDR1 as MDHEN and CDR2 as SYDVKM.

The chain uses TRBV23-1 and TRBJ2-5; no clear D gene. TRBV23-1 is reported as an ORF; its role is uncertain. CDR3 length: 15 amino acids. V lost 3 bases and J 4 bases, leaving 15 bases between the germline ends. This CDR3 is CASSQKLGPAETQYF. CDR3 nucleotides: TGCGCCAGCAGTCAGAAGCTGGGCCCTGCAGAGACCCAGTACTTC.

In nucleotides, the CDR3 is TGTGCCAGCAGCTGGAGCGGGGGTGAGCAGTTCTTC. As protein: CASSWSGGEQFF. The chain recombines TRBV7-6 with TRBJ2-1; the match to TRBD2 covers 8 bases. The CDR3 is made up of 12 amino acids. The trim removed 4 bases at V and 9 bases at J, leaving 2 bases unmatched. Per germline, CDR1 SGHVS and CDR2 FNYEAQ. Complete variable domain (other parts from reference TRBV7-6 and TRBJ2-1): GAGVSQSPRYKVTKRGQDVALRCDPISGHVSLYWYRQALGQGPEFLTYFNYEAQQDKSGLPNDRFSAERPEGSISTLTIQRTEQRDSAMYRCASSWSGGEQFFGPGTRLTVL.

This chain uses TRBV7-2 with TRBJ1-1; D not resolved. The germline gives CDR1 SGHTA, CDR2 FQGNSA. V lost 2 bases and J lost 6, with 7 bases in between. CDR3 length: 12 amino acids. The CDR3 protein is CASSLYGAEAFF. As DNA, the CDR3 is TGTGCCAGCAGCTTATACGGGGCTGAAGCTTTCTTT.